This is a list of T cell receptor beta chains from one sample in a study of blood T cell repertoires in COVID-19. Measured with immunoSEQ multiplex PCR; TCRdb has only the in-frame clones, and not every one. In the table there are approximately 270,000 clones, approximately 90% of which are singletons. The sequenced sample was PBMCs or T cells enriched from blood (not recorded which). These TCRs come from a man in his forties who had been exposed to COVID-19. Each CDR3 is given with its conserved first and last residue. Fields, in order: D gene, J gene, clone size, V gene, CDR3 DNA, CDR3 protein. D genes are given only for firm matches. A row's size may be missing; if present it is once, few, many or a size class.

d_gene: -
j_gene: TRBJ2-2
abundance: -
v_gene: TRBV7-9
CDR3nt: TGTGCCAGCAGCTTTGAATCGGCGGGATTTGTCACCGGGGAGCTGTTTTTT
CDR3aa: CASSFESAGFVTGELFF

d_gene: -
j_gene: TRBJ2-2
abundance: -
v_gene: TRBV18
CDR3nt: TGTGCCAGCTCACCCGGACAGCCGAACACCGGGGAGCTGTTTTTT
CDR3aa: CASSPGQPNTGELFF

d_gene: -
j_gene: TRBJ1-3
abundance: -
v_gene: TRBV3-1/TRBV3-2
CDR3nt: TGTGCCAGCAGCCCACAGGAGCACTCTGGAAACACCATATATTTT
CDR3aa: CASSPQEHSGNTIYF

d_gene: -
j_gene: TRBJ2-7
abundance: -
v_gene: TRBV9
CDR3nt: TGTGCCAGCAGCGTAGAAGGGACAAGTAACTACGAGCAGTACTTC
CDR3aa: CASSVEGTSNYEQYF

d_gene: TRBD2
j_gene: TRBJ2-7
abundance: few
v_gene: TRBV4-1
CDR3nt: TGCGCCAGCAGCCTTGTAGGACAGGGACTAGCGGGACGCGAGCAGTACTTC
CDR3aa: CASSLVGQGLAGREQYF

d_gene: -
j_gene: TRBJ1-2
abundance: -
v_gene: TRBV7-9
CDR3nt: TGTGCCAGCAGCTATAAGGGAGGGCCCTATGGCTACACCTTC
CDR3aa: CASSYKGGPYGYTF

d_gene: TRBD1
j_gene: TRBJ1-5
abundance: -
v_gene: TRBV28
CDR3nt: TGTGCCAGCAGTCTCCCGACAGGGGTTAGCAATCAGCCCCAGCATTTT
CDR3aa: CASSLPTGVSNQPQHF

d_gene: TRBD1
j_gene: TRBJ2-7
abundance: few
v_gene: TRBV6-2/TRBV6-3
CDR3nt: TGTGCCAGCAGTTGGGACAGCTACGAGCAGTACTTC
CDR3aa: CASSWDSYEQYF

d_gene: -
j_gene: TRBJ1-1
abundance: -
v_gene: TRBV30
CDR3nt: TGTGCCTGGGAGAAGATACGGGGGTACACTGAAGCTTTCTTT
CDR3aa: CAWEKIRGYTEAFF

d_gene: TRBD1
j_gene: TRBJ1-3
abundance: -
v_gene: TRBV28
CDR3nt: TGTGCCAGCAGTTTGGGACAGGGAACAGGAAACACCATATATTTT
CDR3aa: CASSLGQGTGNTIYF

d_gene: TRBD2
j_gene: TRBJ2-2
abundance: -
v_gene: TRBV10-1
CDR3nt: TGCGCCAGCACTTGGCCGGAATCTCGTAGCGGGAGACTTACAGAAACGAACACCGGGGAGCTGTTTTTT
CDR3aa: CASTWPESRSGRLTETNTGELFF

d_gene: -
j_gene: TRBJ1-3
abundance: -
v_gene: TRBV6-5
CDR3nt: TGTGCCAGCGCCCGGACAGTCTCTGGAAACACCATATATTTT
CDR3aa: CASARTVSGNTIYF

d_gene: TRBD1
j_gene: TRBJ1-4
abundance: -
v_gene: TRBV30
CDR3nt: TGTGCCTGGAGTGTGCAGGGGGTAAAACTGTTTTTT
CDR3aa: CAWSVQGVKLFF

d_gene: -
j_gene: TRBJ1-1
abundance: -
v_gene: TRBV9
CDR3nt: TGTGCCAGCAGCCCGCGACAGATAAACACTGAAGCTTTCTTT
CDR3aa: CASSPRQINTEAFF

d_gene: -
j_gene: TRBJ1-1
abundance: -
v_gene: TRBV30
CDR3nt: TGTGCCTGGACCCGGGTCACTGAAGCTTTCTTT
CDR3aa: CAWTRVTEAFF

d_gene: -
j_gene: TRBJ1-2
abundance: -
v_gene: TRBV18
CDR3nt: TGTGCCAGCTCACCTAAACCCGGGGCAGGGGATGGCTACACCTTC
CDR3aa: CASSPKPGAGDGYTF

d_gene: -
j_gene: TRBJ2-1
abundance: -
v_gene: TRBV5-4
CDR3nt: TGTGCCAGCAGCTTACCCGGGGGAGGTGGTAATGAGCAGTTCTTC
CDR3aa: CASSLPGGGGNEQFF

d_gene: TRBD2
j_gene: TRBJ2-2
abundance: -
v_gene: TRBV5-1
CDR3nt: TGCGCCAGCAGCGCGGGAGGCACAGGGCTGTTTTTT
CDR3aa: CASSAGGTGLFF

d_gene: TRBD1
j_gene: TRBJ2-7
abundance: -
v_gene: TRBV7-3
CDR3nt: TGTGCCAGCAGCTCTATTCCGGGACAGGGCTACGAGCAGTACTTC
CDR3aa: CASSSIPGQGYEQYF

d_gene: TRBD1
j_gene: TRBJ1-5
abundance: -
v_gene: TRBV16
CDR3nt: TGTGCCAGCAGCCAATCCACAGGGGGTCAGCCCCAGCATTTT
CDR3aa: CASSQSTGGQPQHF

d_gene: TRBD1
j_gene: TRBJ1-1
abundance: -
v_gene: TRBV19
CDR3nt: TGTGCCAGTAGGACAGGGAGCACTGAAGCTTTCTTT
CDR3aa: CASRTGSTEAFF

d_gene: -
j_gene: TRBJ2-7
abundance: -
v_gene: TRBV5-1
CDR3nt: TGCGCCAGCAGCCTCGATCCCTCGTCGGGCGAGCAGTACTTC
CDR3aa: CASSLDPSSGEQYF

d_gene: -
j_gene: TRBJ2-7
abundance: -
v_gene: TRBV10-3
CDR3nt: TGTGCCATCAGCAGACAGGATCCCTACGAGCAGTACTTC
CDR3aa: CAISRQDPYEQYF

d_gene: -
j_gene: TRBJ1-1
abundance: -
v_gene: TRBV4-3
CDR3nt: TGCGCCAGCAGCCAAGATTTAGGGAGGACTGAAGCTTTCTTT
CDR3aa: CASSQDLGRTEAFF

d_gene: TRBD1
j_gene: TRBJ1-6
abundance: -
v_gene: TRBV28
CDR3nt: TGTGCCAGCAGTACCGCGACAGGGTTTAATTCACCCCTCCACTTT
CDR3aa: CASSTATGFNSPLHF

d_gene: TRBD1
j_gene: TRBJ1-6
abundance: -
v_gene: TRBV27
CDR3nt: TGTGCCAGCAGTTTATCGACAGGGGCCGGTTCACCCCTCCACTTT
CDR3aa: CASSLSTGAGSPLHF

d_gene: TRBD1
j_gene: TRBJ1-1
abundance: -
v_gene: TRBV11-2
CDR3nt: TGTGCCAGCAGCTTTCGGCAGGGGGCGATGGTCACTGAAGCTTTCTTT
CDR3aa: CASSFRQGAMVTEAFF

d_gene: TRBD1
j_gene: TRBJ2-1
abundance: -
v_gene: TRBV4-1
CDR3nt: TGCGCCAGCAGCCAAGAAGGGGCAGGGGGCCGGAATGAGCAGTTCTTC
CDR3aa: CASSQEGAGGRNEQFF

d_gene: -
j_gene: TRBJ2-2
abundance: -
v_gene: TRBV11-2
CDR3nt: TGTGCCAGCAACCTAAGACCACAGGGCACCGGGGAGCTGTTTTTT
CDR3aa: CASNLRPQGTGELFF

d_gene: -
j_gene: TRBJ2-2
abundance: -
v_gene: TRBV27
CDR3nt: TGTGCCAGCAGTGAGGACATTAACACCGGGGAGCTGTTTTTT
CDR3aa: CASSEDINTGELFF

d_gene: -
j_gene: TRBJ1-4
abundance: -
v_gene: TRBV12-3/TRBV12-4
CDR3nt: TGTGCCAGCAGTTTAGGCCCGCTAGAAAAACTGTTTTTT
CDR3aa: CASSLGPLEKLFF

d_gene: TRBD1
j_gene: TRBJ2-5
abundance: -
v_gene: TRBV7-9
CDR3nt: TGTGCCAGCAGCTTAGGAGACAGGGCTCAAGAGACCCAGTACTTC
CDR3aa: CASSLGDRAQETQYF

d_gene: TRBD1
j_gene: TRBJ1-1
abundance: -
v_gene: TRBV19
CDR3nt: TGTGCCAGTAGTGTGGCCCAGGGGGACACTGAAGCTTTCTTT
CDR3aa: CASSVAQGDTEAFF

d_gene: -
j_gene: TRBJ1-4
abundance: -
v_gene: TRBV27
CDR3nt: TGTGCCACCTGGGCCTTTGAAAAACTGTTTTTT
CDR3aa: CATWAFEKLFF

d_gene: TRBD2
j_gene: TRBJ2-3
abundance: -
v_gene: TRBV19
CDR3nt: TGTGCCACCAGGACCATAGCGGGCAACACAGATACGCAGTATTTT
CDR3aa: CATRTIAGNTDTQYF

d_gene: -
j_gene: TRBJ1-1
abundance: -
v_gene: TRBV5-1
CDR3nt: TGCGCCAGCAGCTGGGGGCTAGGGGACACTGAAGCTTTCTTT
CDR3aa: CASSWGLGDTEAFF

d_gene: TRBD2
j_gene: TRBJ2-1
abundance: -
v_gene: TRBV4-1
CDR3nt: TGCGCCAGCACAACTCCCTCTAGCGGGAGTCCGAATGAGCAGTTCTTC
CDR3aa: CASTTPSSGSPNEQFF

d_gene: -
j_gene: TRBJ1-4
abundance: -
v_gene: TRBV3-1/TRBV3-2
CDR3nt: TGTGCCAGCAGCCATAGAGCAACTAATGAAAAACTGTTTTTT
CDR3aa: CASSHRATNEKLFF

d_gene: TRBD1
j_gene: TRBJ2-2
abundance: -
v_gene: TRBV28
CDR3nt: TGTGCCAGCCTAAGACTTAAAAAACCCAACGACAGGGTCGGGGTAAACACCGGGGAGCTGTTTTTT
CDR3aa: CASLRLKKPNDRVGVNTGELFF

d_gene: -
j_gene: TRBJ1-2
abundance: -
v_gene: TRBV7-9
CDR3nt: TGTGCCGGGCAGGGGACCTATGGCTACACCTTC
CDR3aa: CAGQGTYGYTF

d_gene: -
j_gene: TRBJ2-2
abundance: -
v_gene: TRBV11-2
CDR3nt: TGTGCCAGCAGCTTAGAGGGTTTAGGGGGGGAGAACACCGGGGAGCTGTTTTTT
CDR3aa: CASSLEGLGGENTGELFF

d_gene: TRBD1
j_gene: TRBJ2-7
abundance: -
v_gene: TRBV6-5
CDR3nt: TGTGCCAGCAGGACCCGGGACAGGGGCATCTACGAGCAGTACTTC
CDR3aa: CASRTRDRGIYEQYF

d_gene: -
j_gene: TRBJ2-3
abundance: -
v_gene: TRBV3-1/TRBV3-2
CDR3nt: TGTGCCAGCAGCCAACCTACCACAGATACGCAGTATTTT
CDR3aa: CASSQPTTDTQYF

d_gene: TRBD2
j_gene: TRBJ2-2
abundance: -
v_gene: TRBV29-1
CDR3nt: TGCAGCGTTGAGTTTGCGGGAGCGTTTGCCGGCGGGGAGCTGTTTTTT
CDR3aa: CSVEFAGAFAGGELFF

d_gene: -
j_gene: TRBJ1-3
abundance: few
v_gene: TRBV19
CDR3nt: TGTGCCAGTAGTATAGGAAACAGCATCTCTGGAAACACCATATATTTT
CDR3aa: CASSIGNSISGNTIYF

d_gene: -
j_gene: TRBJ2-5
abundance: -
v_gene: TRBV27
CDR3nt: TGTGCCAGCAGTTGGAGGGGTGGAGAGACCCAGTACTTC
CDR3aa: CASSWRGGETQYF